This T cell receptor beta chain was sequenced during a study of type 1 regulatory T cells. TCRdb reprocessed the reads with MiXCR, giving one entry per CDR3 protein. The repertoire holds fewer than 70,000 distinct CDR3 sequences, around 68% seen once, with about 8% in the top ten. The length of the CDR3 is 15 residues. CDR1 is SGHTA, CDR2 FQGNSA, per germline. V gave up 4 bases and J gave up 2 bases; unmatched junction bases: 4. Regarding this clonotype: Its antigen is undetermined.

This clonotype originated in a human donor in good health. This chain uses TRBV7-2 with TRBJ2-7, with 11 nucleotides matching TRBD2. Sequencing used cultured T cells, either the whole culture or a sorted T cell fraction (not recorded which). Subset meaning: Tr1-enriched cell product generated in vitro against host alloantigens. The CDR3: CASSWIAGGTYEQYF. The CDR3 nucleotides read TGTGCCAGCAGCTGGATAGCGGGGGGGACCTACGAGCAGTACTTC.